This TCR beta chain was found in a study of radiotherapy plus CTLA-4 blockade in lung cancer. CDR1 and CDR2 (germline): MDHEN, SYDVKM. The length of the CDR3 is 14 residues. V dropped 3 bases and J dropped 7 bases, with 16 bases sitting between them. Profiled with immunoSEQ multiplex PCR; TCRdb holds only in-frame clones, not every one. The data contain 35,000 to 40,000 clones, about 86% of them singletons. The chain combines TRBV28 with TRBJ2-7; maybe TRBD2 (5 bases). This TCR was recovered from a human donor with non-small cell lung cancer whose response to radiotherapy plus ipilimumab could not be evaluated. Sequencing used peripheral blood, obtained from a patient treated with radiotherapy plus ipilimumab. The CDR3 spells CASSFGNGPGEQYF. CDR3 in DNA: TGTGCCAGCAGTTTCGGTAATGGCCCGGGGGAGCAGTACTTC.